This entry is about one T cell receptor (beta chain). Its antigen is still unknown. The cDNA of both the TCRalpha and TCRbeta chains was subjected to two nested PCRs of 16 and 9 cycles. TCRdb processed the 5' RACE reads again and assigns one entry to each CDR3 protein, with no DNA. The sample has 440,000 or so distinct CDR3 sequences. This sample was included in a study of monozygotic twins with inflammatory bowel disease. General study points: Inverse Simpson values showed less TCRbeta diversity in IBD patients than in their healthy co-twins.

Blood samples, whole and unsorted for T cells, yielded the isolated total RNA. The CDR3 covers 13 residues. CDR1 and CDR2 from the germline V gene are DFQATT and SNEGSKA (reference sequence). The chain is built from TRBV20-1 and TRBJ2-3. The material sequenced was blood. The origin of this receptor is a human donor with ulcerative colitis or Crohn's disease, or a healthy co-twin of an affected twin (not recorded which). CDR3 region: CSARSSTTDTQYF.